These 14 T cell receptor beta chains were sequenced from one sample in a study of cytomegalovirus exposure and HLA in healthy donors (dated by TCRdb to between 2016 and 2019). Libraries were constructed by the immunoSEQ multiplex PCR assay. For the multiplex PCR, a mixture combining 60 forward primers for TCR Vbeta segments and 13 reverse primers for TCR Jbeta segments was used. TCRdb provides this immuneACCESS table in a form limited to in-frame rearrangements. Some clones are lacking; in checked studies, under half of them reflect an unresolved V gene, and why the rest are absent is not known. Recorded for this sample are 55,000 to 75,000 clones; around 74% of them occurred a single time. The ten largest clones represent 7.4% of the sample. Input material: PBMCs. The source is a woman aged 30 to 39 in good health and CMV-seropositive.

The CDR3 region has the DNA TGTGCCAGCAGCCAAGACCCGGGGTGGACTGAAGCTTTCTTT. This gives the protein CASSQDPGWTEAFF. V and J are TRBV14 and TRBJ1-1; D uncertain. Per the germline V gene, CDR1 is SGHDN and CDR2 is FVKESK. This CDR3 region has 14 residues. V was trimmed by 0 bases and J by 5 bases, leaving 10 bases between them.

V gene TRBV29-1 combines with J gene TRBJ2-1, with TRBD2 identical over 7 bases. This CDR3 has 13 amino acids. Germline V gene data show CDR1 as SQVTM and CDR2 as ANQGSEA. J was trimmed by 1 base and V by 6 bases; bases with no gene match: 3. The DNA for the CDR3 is TGCAGCGTCAGCGGGATTTCCTACAATGAGCAGTTCTTC. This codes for CSVSGISYNEQFF.

CDR3 in DNA: TGTGCCAGCAGCTCTAGTAGACTCGGCTCCTACGAGCAGTACTTC. It specifies CASSSSRLGSYEQYF. The chain combines TRBV5-4 with TRBJ2-7; D gene ambiguous. Germline loops: CDR1 SGHNT, CDR2 YYREEE (reference sequence). The CDR3 is made up of 15 amino acids. V shed 3 bases and J shed 0 bases, with 13 bases lying between them.

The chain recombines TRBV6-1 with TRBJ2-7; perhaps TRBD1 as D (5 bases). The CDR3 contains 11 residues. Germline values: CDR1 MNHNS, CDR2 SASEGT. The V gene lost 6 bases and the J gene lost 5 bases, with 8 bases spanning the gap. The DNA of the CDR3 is TGTGCCAGCAGCAGGGAAGACGAGCAGTACTTC. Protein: CASSREDEQYF.

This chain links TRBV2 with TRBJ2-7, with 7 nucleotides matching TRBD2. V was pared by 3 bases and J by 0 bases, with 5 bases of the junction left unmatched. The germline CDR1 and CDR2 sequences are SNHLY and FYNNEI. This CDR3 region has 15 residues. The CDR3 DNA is TGTGCCAGCAGTGACGGGGGGAGGGCCTCCTACGAGCAGTACTTC. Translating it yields CASSDGGRASYEQYF. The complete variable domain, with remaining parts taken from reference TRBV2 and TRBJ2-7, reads EPEVTQTPSHQVTQMGQEVILRCVPISNHLYFYWYRQILGQKVEFLVSFYNNEISEKSEIFDDQFSVERPDGSNFTLKIRSTKLEDSAMYFCASSDGGRASYEQYFGPGTRLTVT.

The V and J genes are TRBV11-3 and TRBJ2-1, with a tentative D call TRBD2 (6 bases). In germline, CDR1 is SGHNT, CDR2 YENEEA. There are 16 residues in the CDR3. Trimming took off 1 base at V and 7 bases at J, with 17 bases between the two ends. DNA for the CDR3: TGTGCCAGCAGCTTAGTTGGTCCGGGAGAGAGAAATGAGCAGTTCTTC. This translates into CASSLVGPGERNEQFF.

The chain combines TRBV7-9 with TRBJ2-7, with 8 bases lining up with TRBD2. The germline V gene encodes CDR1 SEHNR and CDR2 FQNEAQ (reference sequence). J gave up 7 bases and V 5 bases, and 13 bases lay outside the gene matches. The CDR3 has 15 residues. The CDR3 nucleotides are TGTGCCAGCAGCCGCGGGACGGGAGGGCCGGGGGAGCAGTACTTC. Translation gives CASSRGTGGPGEQYF.

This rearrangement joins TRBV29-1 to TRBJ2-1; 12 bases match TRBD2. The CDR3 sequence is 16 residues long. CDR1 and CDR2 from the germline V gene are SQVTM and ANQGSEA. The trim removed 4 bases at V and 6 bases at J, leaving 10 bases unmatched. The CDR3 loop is CSVVGPSGRASNEQFF. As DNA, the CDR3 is TGCAGCGTTGTAGGCCCTAGCGGGAGGGCAAGCAATGAGCAGTTCTTC.

Written as DNA, the CDR3 is TGTGCCTGCCAAACCGGGACTAGCGGGAGAATCTACAATGAGCAGTTCTTC. It encodes CACQTGTSGRIYNEQFF. The V and J genes are TRBV30 and TRBJ2-1; 14 nucleotides agree with TRBD2. This CDR3 contains 17 residues. The V segment lost 6 bases and the J segment 3 bases; nucleotides outside the gene matches: 10. Germline V gene data show CDR1 as GTSNPN and CDR2 as SVGIG (reference sequence).

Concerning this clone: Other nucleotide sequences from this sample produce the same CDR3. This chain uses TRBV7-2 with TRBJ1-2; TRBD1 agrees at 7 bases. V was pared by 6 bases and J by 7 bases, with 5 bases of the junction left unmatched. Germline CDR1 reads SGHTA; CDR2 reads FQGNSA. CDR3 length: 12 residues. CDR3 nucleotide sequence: TGTGCCAGCAGTACAAACAGGGGTGGCTACACCTTC. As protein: CASSTNRGGYTF. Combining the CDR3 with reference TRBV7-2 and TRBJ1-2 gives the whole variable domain GAGVSQSPSNKVTEKGKDVELRCDPISGHTALYWYRQSLGQGLEFLIYFQGNSAPDKSGLPSDRFSAERTGGSVSTLTIQRTQQEDSAVYLCASSTNRGGYTFGSGTRLTVV.

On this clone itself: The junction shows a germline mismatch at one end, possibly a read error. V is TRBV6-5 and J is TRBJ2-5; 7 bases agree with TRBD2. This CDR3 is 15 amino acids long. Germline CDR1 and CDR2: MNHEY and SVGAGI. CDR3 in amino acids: CASSYSGGIGRELDF. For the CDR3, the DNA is TGTGCCAGCAGTTACTCGGGGGGGATAGGGAGGGAACTAGACTTC.

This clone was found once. CDR3 DNA: TGTGCCAGCAGCTTAGGTCTGCGTCGCGAGCAGTACTTC. Translating gives CASSLGLRREQYF. The chain is built from TRBV7-2 and TRBJ2-5, with D unclear. The end of the DNA is better explained by TRBJ2-7, so the J call may be wrong. The CDR3 is 13 amino acids. Per germline, CDR1 SGHTA and CDR2 FQGNSA.

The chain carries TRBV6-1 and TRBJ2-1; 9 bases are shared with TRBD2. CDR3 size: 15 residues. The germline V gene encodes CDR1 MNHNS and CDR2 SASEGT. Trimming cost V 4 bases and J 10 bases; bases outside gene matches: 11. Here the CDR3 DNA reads TGTGCCAGCAGTGGCCTAGCGGGACGGATTGGCGAGCAGTTCTTC. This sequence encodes CASSGLAGRIGEQFF.

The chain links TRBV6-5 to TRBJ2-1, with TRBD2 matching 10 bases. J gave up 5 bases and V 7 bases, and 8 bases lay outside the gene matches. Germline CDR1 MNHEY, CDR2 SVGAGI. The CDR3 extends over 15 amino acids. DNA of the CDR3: TGTGCCAGCACCTACCTGACTAGCGGGCACAATGAGCAGTTCTTC. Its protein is CASTYLTSGHNEQFF.